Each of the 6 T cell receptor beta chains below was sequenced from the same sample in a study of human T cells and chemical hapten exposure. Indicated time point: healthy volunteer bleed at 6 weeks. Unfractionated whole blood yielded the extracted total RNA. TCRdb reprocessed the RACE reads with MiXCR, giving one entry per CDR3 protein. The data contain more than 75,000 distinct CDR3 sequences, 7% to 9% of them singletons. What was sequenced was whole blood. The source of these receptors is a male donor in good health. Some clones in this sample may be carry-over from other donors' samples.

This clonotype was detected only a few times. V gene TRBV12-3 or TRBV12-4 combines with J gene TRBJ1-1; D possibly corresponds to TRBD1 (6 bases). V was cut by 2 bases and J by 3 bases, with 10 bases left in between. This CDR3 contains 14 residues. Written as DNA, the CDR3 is TGTGCCAGCAGTTTAAACAGGGTCGACACTGAAGCTTTCTTT. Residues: CASSLNRVDTEAFF.

The CDR3 reads CASSPVAGDYNEQFF. CDR3 sequence (DNA): TGTGCCAGCAGCCCTGTAGCGGGGGACTACAATGAGCAGTTCTTC. The rearrangement uses TRBV6-1 and TRBJ2-1, with TRBD2 identical over 9 bases. The CDR3 contains 15 residues. V lost 6 bases and J lost 3; bases outside the gene matches: 6. Looked up from germline, CDR1 is MNHNS and CDR2 is SASEGT.

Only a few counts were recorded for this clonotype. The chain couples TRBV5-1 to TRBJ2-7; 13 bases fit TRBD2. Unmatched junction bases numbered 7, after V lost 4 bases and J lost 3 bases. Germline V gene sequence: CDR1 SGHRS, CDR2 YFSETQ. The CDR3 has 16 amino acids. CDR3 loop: CASSPGLAGSDYEQYF. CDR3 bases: TGCGCCAGCAGCCCGGGACTAGCGGGGAGTGACTACGAGCAGTACTTC.

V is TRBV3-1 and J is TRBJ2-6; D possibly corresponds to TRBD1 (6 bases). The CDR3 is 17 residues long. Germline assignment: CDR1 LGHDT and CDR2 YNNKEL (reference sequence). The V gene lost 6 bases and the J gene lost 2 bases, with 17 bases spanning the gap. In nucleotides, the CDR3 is TGTGCCAGCAGAAAGGGGGTTACCTTCACTGGGGCCAACGTCCTGACTTTC. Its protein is CASRKGVTFTGANVLTF.

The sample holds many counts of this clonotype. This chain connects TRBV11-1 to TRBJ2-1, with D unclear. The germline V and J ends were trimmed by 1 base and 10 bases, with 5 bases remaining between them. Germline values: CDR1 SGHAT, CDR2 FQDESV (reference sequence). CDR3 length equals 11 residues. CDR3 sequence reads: CASSLGQEQFF. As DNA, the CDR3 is TGTGCCAGCAGCTTAGGGCAGGAGCAGTTCTTC.

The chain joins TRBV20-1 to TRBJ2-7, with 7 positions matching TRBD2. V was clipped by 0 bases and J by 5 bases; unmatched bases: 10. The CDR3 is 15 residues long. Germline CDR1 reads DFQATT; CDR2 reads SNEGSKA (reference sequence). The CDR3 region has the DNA TGCAGTGCTAGAGATCCCCAGGGCGCGGGGGACGAGCAGTACTTC. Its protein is CSARDPQGAGDEQYF.